These 16 T cell receptor beta chains share one sample of origin, sequenced in a study of T cells in narcolepsy. Profiled with immunoSEQ multiplex PCR; TCRdb holds only in-frame clones, not every one. There are around 30,000 clones in the sample; around 86% occur only once, and around 0.91% lies in the top ten. The material sequenced was CD45RA- memory CD4+ T cells from PBMCs. All receptors come from a human donor with narcolepsy.

V is TRBV15 and J is TRBJ1-2, with D uncertain. This CDR3 is 15 amino acids long. The V and J ends lost 1 base and 0 bases respectively, with 9 bases between them. Germline V gene lookup returns CDR1 LNHNV and CDR2 YYDKDF (reference sequence). The CDR3 region is CATSRAQGANYGYTF. Written as DNA, the CDR3 is TGTGCCACCAGCAGAGCCCAAGGAGCTAACTATGGCTACACCTTC.

The rearrangement links TRBV28 to TRBJ1-2, with 9 bases matching TRBD1. V was pared by 2 bases and J by 8 bases, with 3 bases of the junction left unmatched. Germline V gene data show CDR1 as MDHEN and CDR2 as SYDVKM. The CDR3 extends over 13 amino acids. The CDR3 nucleotides are TGTGCCAGCAGTTTAGGGACAGGGAACGGCTACACCTTC. This codes for CASSLGTGNGYTF.

This chain joins TRBV7-9 and TRBJ2-7; maybe TRBD2 (6 bases). CDR1 and CDR2 (germline): SEHNR, FQNEAQ (reference sequence). The CDR3 runs 14 residues. Trimming pared 5 bases from V and 1 base from J, leaving 12 bases between. The CDR3 spells CASSREIGSYEQYF. DNA for the CDR3: TGTGCCAGCAGCCGGGAGATTGGGTCCTACGAGCAGTACTTC. Supplemented by reference TRBV7-9 and TRBJ2-7, the full variable domain reads DTGVSQNPRHKITKRGQNVTFRCDPISEHNRLYWYRQTLGQGPEFLTYFQNEAQLEKSRLLSDRFSAERPKGSFSTLEIQRTEQGDSAMYLCASSREIGSYEQYFGPGTRLTVT.

The chain links TRBV6-5 to TRBJ2-1; TRBD1 matches at 9 bases. The germline CDR1 and CDR2 sequences are MNHEY and SVGAGI. The V and J ends lost 7 bases and 6 bases, in that order; junction bases with no gene match: 10. The CDR3 length is 15 residues. The CDR3 here is CASTRFGQGINEQFF. The CDR3 DNA sequence: TGTGCCAGCACTAGATTCGGACAGGGGATCAATGAGCAGTTCTTC.

This chain joins TRBV5-6 and TRBJ2-3; 7 bases agree with TRBD2. The CDR3 length is 17 residues. The V and J ends lost 1 base and 6 bases, in that order; junction bases with no gene match: 14. In germline, CDR1 is SGHDT, CDR2 YYEEEE. This CDR3 reads CASSLRGGGVWLDTQYF. The DNA for the CDR3 is TGTGCCAGCAGCTTGCGCGGCGGGGGAGTTTGGTTGGATACGCAGTATTTT.

This clone appeared a few times. This sequence joins TRBV14 and TRBJ1-2; 7 bases fit TRBD1. J gave up 2 bases and V 0 bases, and 9 bases lay outside the gene matches. The germline CDR1 and CDR2 sequences are SGHDN and FVKESK. The CDR3 contains 17 residues. The CDR3 bases are TGTGCCAGCAGCCAAGATGGCCTCAGAGGGGGCAACTATGGCTACACCTTC. Protein product: CASSQDGLRGGNYGYTF.

This clone has a handful of counts. This sequence joins TRBV13 and TRBJ2-7; 11 nucleotides align to TRBD1. Germline CDR1 is PRHDT and CDR2 is FYEKMQ (reference sequence). The V gene end was trimmed by 4 bases and the J gene end by 6 bases; junction bases not matched to a gene: 5. This CDR3 comprises 14 residues. The CDR3 bases are TGTGCCAGCAGCTCAGGACAGGGGGCGACCGAGCAGTACTTC. Encoded protein: CASSSGQGATEQYF.

The V and J genes are TRBV14 and TRBJ2-7, with TRBD1 identical over 10 bases. This CDR3 is built from 16 residues. Germline assignment: CDR1 SGHDN and CDR2 FVKESK. V shed 5 bases, J shed 2 bases, and the junction held 9 bases outside the gene matches. The CDR3 nucleotides read TGTGCCAGCAGCAAGGACAGGGGGGATAAGGCCTACGAGCAGTACTTC. Its protein product is CASSKDRGDKAYEQYF. Based on the CDR3 plus reference TRBV14 and TRBJ2-7, the full variable domain is EAGVTQFPSHSVIEKGQTVTLRCDPISGHDNLYWYRRVMGKEIKFLLHFVKESKQDESGMPNNRFLAERTGGTYSTLKVQPAELEDSGVYFCASSKDRGDKAYEQYFGPGTRLTVT.

The rearrangement links TRBV7-8 to TRBJ2-5; possible D gene TRBD2, 7 bases. Trimming took 5 bases from V and 3 from J, leaving 13 bases between them. The germline V gene has CDR1 SGHVS and CDR2 FQNEAQ. The CDR3 has 14 amino acids. The chain's CDR3 is CASSPAGAEETQYF. The CDR3 nucleotides read TGTGCCAGCAGCCCCGCGGGGGCGGAAGAGACCCAGTACTTC.

The V and J genes are TRBV10-3 and TRBJ2-1, with D maybe TRBD2 (6 bases). The V end lost 0 bases, the J end lost 5 bases, and 11 bases lay between the germline ends. The CDR3 extends over 15 amino acids. Germline V lookup: CDR1 ENHRY, CDR2 SYGVKD. The CDR3 loop reads CAISESISGNNEQFF. The CDR3 DNA sequence: TGTGCCATCAGTGAGTCGATTAGCGGAAACAATGAGCAGTTCTTC.

The chain links TRBV9 to TRBJ1-3, with D possibly being TRBD1 (6 bases). This CDR3 comprises 16 residues. From germline, CDR1 is SGDLS and CDR2 YYNGEE. V lost 0 bases to trimming and J lost 3 bases, with 13 bases between them. In DNA form, the CDR3 reads TGTGCCAGCAGCGTAGGATTGGGGGGCTATGGAAACACCATATATTTT. It is translated as CASSVGLGGYGNTIYF. The full variable domain, in which reference TRBV9 and TRBJ1-3 provide the parts outside the CDR3, is DSGVTQTPKHLITATGQRVTLRCSPRSGDLSVYWYQQSLDQGLQFLIQYYNGEERAKGNILERFSAQQFPDLHSELNLSSLELGDSALYFCASSVGLGGYGNTIYFGEGSWLTVV.

On this clone: The same CDR3 arises from other DNA sequences in this sample as well. V usage is TRBV9 and J usage is TRBJ1-6, with TRBD1 as a possible D gene (5 bases). The length of the CDR3 is 14 residues. Between the trimmed V and J ends, which lost 0 bases and 8 bases, there was a span of 9 bases. CDR1 and CDR2 from the germline V gene are SGDLS and YYNGEE. The CDR3: CASSVGGFDSPLHF. CDR3 nucleotide sequence: TGTGCCAGCAGCGTAGGGGGGTTTGATTCACCCCTCCACTTT.

CDR3 amino acids: CASSLPQETQYF. The CDR3 DNA follows: TGTGCCAGCAGTTTACCCCAAGAGACCCAGTACTTC. The rearrangement joins TRBV27 to TRBJ2-5, with D unclear. V was shortened by 2 bases and J by 1 base, with 2 bases between the two germline ends. This CDR3 region has 12 residues. The germline gives CDR1 MNHEY, CDR2 SMNVEV (reference sequence).

Comments on this clone: Other DNA sequences in the sample encode the same CDR3. V and J are TRBV11-3 and TRBJ2-7, with D hard to call. The CDR3 is 13 amino acids. CDR1 and CDR2 from the germline V gene are SGHNT and YENEEA. V gave up 3 bases and J gave up 2 bases, with 8 bases separating them. CDR3 coding DNA: TGTGCCAGCAGCTTCCGCACTGCCTACGAGCAGTACTTC. Encoded protein: CASSFRTAYEQYF.

V gene TRBV5-4 combines with J gene TRBJ2-3; 9 bases are a match to TRBD2. The length of the CDR3 is 15 residues. Trimming at V came to 3 bases and at J to 2 bases, leaving 4 bases not matched to a gene. The germline gives CDR1 SGHNT, CDR2 YYREEE (reference sequence). The CDR3 region is CASSSRGGYTDTQYF. The CDR3 nucleotides are TGTGCCAGCAGCTCGCGGGGGGGGTACACAGATACGCAGTATTTT.

This chain connects TRBV27 to TRBJ2-7; D perhaps matches TRBD1 (5 bases). Germline V gene sequence: CDR1 MNHEY, CDR2 SMNVEV (reference sequence). This CDR3 comprises 14 residues. V was clipped by 3 bases and J by 0 bases, with 9 bases between them. CDR3 protein: CASSFQGSSYEQYF. The DNA of the CDR3 is TGTGCCAGCAGTTTCCAGGGAAGCTCCTACGAGCAGTACTTC.